Listed below are T cell receptor beta chains from one sample, sequenced in a study of blood T cell repertoires in COVID-19. Using immunoSEQ multiplex PCR, the repertoire was profiled, and TCRdb retains in-frame clones only, with some absent. The sample holds approximately 230,000 clones; 82% are singletons and the top ten take 4.9%. The sequenced sample consisted of peripheral blood. The receptors were sampled from a woman over 75 with active or convalescent COVID-19. The CDR3 runs from the conserved cysteine through the conserved F or W. Each record gives: clone size, J gene, V gene, D gene, CDR3 DNA, CDR3 protein. The D gene is left open where the match is weak. The size entry is marked missing in some rows and otherwise reads once, few, many or a size class.

. | TRBJ2-2 | TRBV14 | . | TGTGCCAGCAGCCAAAAAATAAACACCGGGGAGCTGTTTTTT | CASSQKINTGELFF
. | TRBJ1-1 | TRBV2 | . | TGTGCCAGCAGCGTTTCCAGGGAGGAAACTGAAGCTTTCTTT | CASSVSREETEAFF
. | TRBJ1-1 | TRBV5-1 | . | TGCGCCAGCAGTTGGGGGTTTGGGGACAACAGTGAAGCTTTCTTT | CASSWGFGDNSEAFF
once | TRBJ2-1 | TRBV18 | . | TGTGCCAGCTCACCTGGACAGAACAATGAGCAGTTCTTC | CASSPGQNNEQFF
. | TRBJ2-3 | TRBV29-1 | TRBD2 | TGCAGCGTTGAAGTGGGACTAGCGGGAGTGCGGGGTGGCACAGATACGCAGTATTTT | CSVEVGLAGVRGGTDTQYF
. | TRBJ2-1 | TRBV2 | TRBD2 | TGTGCCAGCAGTGAGAGGGGGCTAGCGGGAGTGAATGAGCAGTTCTTC | CASSERGLAGVNEQFF
. | TRBJ1-2 | TRBV10-2 | . | TGCGCCAGCAGTGCAGGGACACCATCTAACTATGGCTACACCTTC | CASSAGTPSNYGYTF
. | TRBJ1-1 | TRBV19 | . | TGTGCCAGTAGTACTGGCGGGGGAAACACTGAAGCTTTCTTT | CASSTGGGNTEAFF
few | TRBJ1-6 | TRBV9 | . | TGTGCCAGCAGCGGAGGGGGCTATAATTCACCCCTCCACTTT | CASSGGGYNSPLHF
. | TRBJ1-1 | TRBV19 | TRBD1 | TGTGCCAGTAGGAGGGGGCAGCCTGACACTGAAGCTTTCTTT | CASRRGQPDTEAFF
once | TRBJ2-1 | TRBV19 | TRBD1 | TGTGCCAGTAGTACCATGACAGGGAGCTCCTACAATGAGCAGTTCTTC | CASSTMTGSSYNEQFF
few | TRBJ2-3 | TRBV6-5 | TRBD1 | TGTGCCAGCAGCCTCAGGGACAGTAGCACAGATACGCAGTATTTT | CASSLRDSSTDTQYF
. | TRBJ1-1 | TRBV18 | TRBD1 | TGTGCCAGCTCACAGGGGGCGAGTACTGAAGCTTTCTTT | CASSQGASTEAFF
. | TRBJ2-3 | TRBV27 | . | TGTGCCACTCCCCCCAGGCTCACAGATACGCAGTATTTT | CATPPRLTDTQYF
. | TRBJ2-2 | TRBV27 | . | TGTGCCAGCAGGCGGGGAAACACCGGGGAGCTGTTTTTT | CASRRGNTGELFF
. | TRBJ1-4 | TRBV5-1 | . | TGCGCCAGCAGCTTGGAAACAGTTAATGAAAAACTGTTTTTT | CASSLETVNEKLFF
few | TRBJ2-1 | TRBV10-1 | TRBD2 | TGCGCCAGCAGTGGTCTAGCGGGAGGGAAATCCTACAATGAGCAGTTCTTC | CASSGLAGGKSYNEQFF
. | TRBJ1-2 | TRBV18 | TRBD1 | TGTGCCAGCTCAGCCGGGACAGGAAGTAATTCTAACTATGGCTACACCTTC | CASSAGTGSNSNYGYTF
few | TRBJ1-1 | TRBV9 | TRBD1 | TGTGCCAGCAGCGACAGGACAGGGAACACTGAAGCTTTCTTT | CASSDRTGNTEAFF
. | TRBJ1-1 | TRBV7-9 | . | TGTGCCAGCAGCTTAGTGGGGGGTTCGAACACTGAAGCTTTCTTT | CASSLVGGSNTEAFF
. | TRBJ1-1 | TRBV6-5 | TRBD1 | TGTGCCAGCAGACTTCCGGGACAGGCTGATGAAGCTTTCTTT | CASRLPGQADEAFF
. | TRBJ2-7 | TRBV30 | . | TGTGCCTGGAGTGTACTAGAATCGGCACAGTACTTC | CAWSVLESAQYF
once | TRBJ2-1 | TRBV6-4 | . | TGTGCCAGCAGTCCCACAGGGTCCCCCTACAATGAGCAGTTCTTC | CASSPTGSPYNEQFF
. | TRBJ2-7 | TRBV4-1 | . | TGCGCCAGCAGCCAAGATGATCAGGGATCCTACGAGCAGTACTTC | CASSQDDQGSYEQYF
. | TRBJ1-4 | TRBV18 | TRBD1 | TGTGCCAGCTCCCTGGACAGGGGTGGAGAAAAACTGTTTTTT | CASSLDRGGEKLFF
. | TRBJ2-5 | TRBV27 | . | TGTGCCAGCAGTTTTTTTGGGGGCAAAGAGACCCAGTACTTC | CASSFFGGKETQYF
. | TRBJ1-2 | TRBV10-3 | . | TGTGCCATCAGTGGTGACAGTCCCTATGGCTACACCTTC | CAISGDSPYGYTF
. | TRBJ2-2 | TRBV28 | TRBD2 | TGTGCCAGCAGTTCCCCGGCTAGCGGGAGAACCGGGGAGCTGTTTTTT | CASSSPASGRTGELFF
. | TRBJ1-4 | TRBV6-5 | . | TGTGCCAGCAGTTCTACAGGGAATTCACTGTTTTTT | CASSSTGNSLFF
. | TRBJ2-5 | TRBV30 | . | TGTGCCTGGAGAGTAAATTTGCGGCAAGAGACCCAGTACTTC | CAWRVNLRQETQYF
. | TRBJ1-3 | TRBV2 | . | TGTGCCAGCAGTCCCACAGTAAGCTCTGGAAACACCATATATTTT | CASSPTVSSGNTIYF
. | TRBJ2-2 | TRBV2 | . | TGTGCCAGCAGTGTAATTACGAACACCGGGGAGCTGTTTTTT | CASSVITNTGELFF
. | TRBJ2-6 | TRBV3-1/TRBV3-2 | TRBD2 | TGTGCAATCGGGGGGTCTGGGGCCAACGTCCTGACTTTC | CAIGGSGANVLTF
few | TRBJ1-1 | TRBV5-1 | . | TGCGCCAGTTCGGACTTCCCTATGAACACTGAAGCTTTCTTT | CASSDFPMNTEAFF
. | TRBJ2-3 | TRBV24-1 | TRBD1 | TGTGCCACCAGTGATCAGACAGGGGTGGGCGATACGCAGTATTTT | CATSDQTGVGDTQYF
. | TRBJ1-1 | TRBV30 | . | TGTGCCTGGACAAGACAGGCTACCACTGAAGCTTTCTTT | CAWTRQATTEAFF
few | TRBJ2-3 | TRBV28 | TRBD2 | TGTGCCAGCAGTTTAGGGGCTAGCGGGAGCGATACGCAGTATTTT | CASSLGASGSDTQYF
. | TRBJ2-7 | TRBV28 | . | TGTGCCAGCAGTTCAATCTACTACGAGCAGTACTTC | CASSSIYYEQYF
. | TRBJ2-5 | TRBV2 | TRBD1 | TGTGCCACCGGCCCCGGGACAGGGGGCCTAGAGACCCAGTACTTC | CATGPGTGGLETQYF